This T cell receptor (beta chain) was documented in a study of cytomegalovirus exposure and HLA in healthy donors. Study-wide points: TCR beta V segments were, for the most part, productive about 87% or about 30% of the time in an earlier analysis.

The PCR used 60 Vbeta and 13 Jbeta primers. Profiled with immunoSEQ multiplex PCR; TCRdb holds only in-frame clones, not every one. The sample lists approximately 160,000 clones, 80% occurring once. For this clone: Antigen: not known.

The V gene lost 3 bases and the J gene lost 5 bases, with 16 bases spanning the gap. From germline, CDR1 is MNHNY and CDR2 SVGAGI (reference sequence). This CDR3 comprises 16 residues. The sequence was obtained from a man younger than 40 in good health and CMV-seropositive. Sequencing was carried out using PBMCs. The chain employs TRBV6-6 and TRBJ2-2, with a weak D call TRBD2 (6 bases). The CDR3 DNA sequence: TGTGCCAGCAGTTATTTATCGGGAGTATATACCGGGGAGCTGTTTTTT. It yields the protein CASSYLSGVYTGELFF.